The 24 T cell receptor beta chains reported below all come from one sample, sequenced in a study of blood T cell repertoires in COVID-19. The data were produced by immunoSEQ multiplex PCR, yet TCRdb's version contains in-frame clones alone and is incomplete. The sample lists around 200,000 clones, approximately 90% occurring once. Sequencing was done on a sample of PBMCs or T cells enriched from blood (not recorded which). The receptors come from a man aged 25 to 40 who had recovered from COVID-19.

The chain carries TRBV27 and TRBJ1-2; no clear D gene. V gave up 1 base and J gave up 6 bases, with 9 bases separating them. This CDR3 is built from 13 residues. In germline, CDR1 is MNHEY, CDR2 SMNVEV (reference sequence). The CDR3 sequence: CASSLYSGDGYTF. CDR3 DNA: TGTGCCAGCAGTTTATATTCCGGTGATGGCTACACCTTC.

V and J are TRBV28 and TRBJ1-5; 9 bases fit TRBD1. With V trimmed by 7 bases and J by 0 bases, 10 bases remained unmatched. In germline, CDR1 is MDHEN, CDR2 SYDVKM. The CDR3 spans 17 residues. The CDR3 coding sequence is TGTGCCAGCAAACGGACAGGGGATTGGTATAGCAATCAGCCCCAGCATTTT. Amino acid sequence: CASKRTGDWYSNQPQHF.

This clone was seen a single time. The chain joins TRBV18 to TRBJ1-2; D possibly corresponds to TRBD1 (5 bases). The V end lost 3 bases, the J end lost 7 bases, and 18 bases lay between the germline ends. CDR3 length: 15 residues. CDR1 and CDR2 (germline): KGHSH, LQKENI. Written as DNA, the CDR3 is TGTGCCAGCTCACCTCTCCGGGACTTTTTCGGTGGCTACACCTTC. This codes for CASSPLRDFFGGYTF.

The rearrangement uses TRBV27 and TRBJ1-5; 7 bases align to TRBD1. CDR3 length equals 15 residues. Germline CDR1 reads MNHEY; CDR2 reads SMNVEV (reference sequence). The J segment lost 4 bases and the V segment lost 3 bases, leaving 6 bases of the junction unmatched. CDR3 DNA: TGTGCCAGCAGTTTCTCCGGACAGGCTAATCAGCCCCAGCATTTT. Translation: CASSFSGQANQPQHF.

This chain links TRBV5-1 with TRBJ1-2; tentative D call: TRBD1 (5 bases). CDR3 length: 14 residues. V was clipped by 4 bases and J by 0 bases, with 10 bases between them. Germline CDR1 is SGHRS and CDR2 is YFSETQ. The DNA for the CDR3 is TGCGCCAGCAGCCCCCAGGGTTCTAACTATGGCTACACCTTC. Residues: CASSPQGSNYGYTF. The whole variable domain, filled in from reference TRBV5-1 and TRBJ1-2, reads KAGVTQTPRYLIKTRGQQVTLSCSPISGHRSVSWYQQTPGQGLQFLFEYFSETQRNKGNFPGRFSGRQFSNSRSEMNVSTLELGDSALYLCASSPQGSNYGYTFGSGTRLTVV.

The chain links TRBV5-1 to TRBJ2-7; 12 nucleotides line up with TRBD1. From germline, CDR1 is SGHRS and CDR2 YFSETQ. The CDR3 totals 15 residues. Trimming at V came to 5 bases and at J to 3 bases, leaving 6 bases not matched to a gene. The CDR3 coding sequence is TGCGCCAGCAGAATAGGGACAGGGGGCAACTACGAGCAGTACTTC. Translation: CASRIGTGGNYEQYF.

The chain carries TRBV6-5 and TRBJ1-2; D unclear. CDR1 is MNHEY, CDR2 SVGAGI, per germline. This CDR3 region has 11 residues. Trimming shortened V by 6 bases and J by 6 bases, and 8 bases separated the two germline ends. DNA of the CDR3: TGTGCCAGCAGGGGCCTCGATGGCTACACCTTC. Its translation is CASRGLDGYTF.

The J gene is TRBJ2-7, the V gene TRBV5-5; the D gene is possibly TRBD2 (5 bases). Trimming took off 0 bases at V and 7 bases at J, with 17 bases between the two ends. Per germline, CDR1 SGHKS and CDR2 YYEKEE (reference sequence). The CDR3 runs 15 residues. The DNA for the CDR3 is TGTGCCAGCAGCTTGGCCTGGGGTGTAATAGCGGAGCAGTACTTC. Amino acids: CASSLAWGVIAEQYF.

The chain recombines TRBV2 with TRBJ1-3; a possible D gene is TRBD1 (5 bases). V lost 6 bases and J lost 2, with 17 bases in between. Germline assignment: CDR1 SNHLY and CDR2 FYNNEI. The CDR3 sequence is 16 residues long. CDR3 in amino acids: CASSLSSGVAGNTIYF. The CDR3 region has the DNA TGTGCCAGCAGCTTATCGTCGGGGGTAGCTGGAAACACCATATATTTT. The full variable domain, completed using reference TRBV2 and TRBJ1-3, is EPEVTQTPSHQVTQMGQEVILRCVPISNHLYFYWYRQILGQKVEFLVSFYNNEISEKSEIFDDQFSVERPDGSNFTLKIRSTKLEDSAMYFCASSLSSGVAGNTIYFGEGSWLTVV.

The J gene is TRBJ2-5, the V gene TRBV6-5; TRBD2 matches at 12 bases. CDR1 and CDR2 (germline): MNHEY, SVGAGI. Trimming at V came to 6 bases and at J to 3 bases, leaving 5 bases not matched to a gene. The length of the CDR3 is 15 residues. The CDR3 DNA reads as TGTGCCAGCAGCAGGACTAGCGGGGAAGAAGAGACCCAGTACTTC. Translated: CASSRTSGEEETQYF.

The V call is TRBV18, the J call TRBJ1-4; tentatively, D is TRBD1 (6 bases). Trimming took 6 bases from V and 6 from J, leaving 11 bases between them. This CDR3 is 13 amino acids long. CDR1 and CDR2 (germline): KGHSH, LQKENI. CDR3 nucleotides: TGTGCCAGCTCTGGCTCAGGGGATGAAAAACTGTTTTTT. Amino acids: CASSGSGDEKLFF.

In its sample, this clone was seen once. The gene calls are TRBV6-6 and TRBJ1-4; 8 nucleotides agree with TRBD1. Losses at the gene ends were 6 bases for V and 11 bases for J; bases not matched to a gene: 5. Germline-derived CDR1 and CDR2 are MNHNY and SVGAGI (reference sequence). This CDR3 is built from 12 residues. CDR3 protein: CASSETGDKLFF. The CDR3 nucleotides are TGTGCCAGCAGCGAGACAGGGGACAAACTGTTTTTT.

V and J are TRBV6-5 and TRBJ1-4, with no clear D. V dropped 5 bases and J dropped 7 bases, with 11 bases sitting between them. The CDR3 has 13 residues. Germline V gene sequence: CDR1 MNHEY, CDR2 SVGAGI. CDR3 region: CASSPLSGEKLFF. Written as DNA, the CDR3 is TGTGCCAGCAGTCCGCTTTCGGGTGAAAAACTGTTTTTT.

The chain has TRBV7-2 and TRBJ2-7; D unresolved. Germline loops: CDR1 SGHTA, CDR2 FQGNSA. The CDR3 sequence is 13 residues long. V gave up 2 bases and J gave up 6 bases, with 11 bases separating them. CDR3 amino acids: CASSLFDSGEQYF. The CDR3 DNA sequence: TGTGCCAGCAGCTTATTTGACTCGGGCGAGCAGTACTTC.

This sequence joins TRBV29-1 and TRBJ1-1; TRBD1 matches at 10 bases. Germline lookup yields CDR1 SQVTM and CDR2 ANQGSEA. With 6 bases clipped from V and 10 bases from J, the junction kept 5 bases outside the gene matches. This CDR3 is 11 amino acids long. The CDR3, as DNA: TGCAGCGTCGAGGGACAGGGGCGAGCTTTCTTT. Translated: CSVEGQGRAFF.

This chain uses TRBV10-3 with TRBJ2-1, with 8 bases lining up with TRBD1. After removal of 10 bases from V and 7 bases from J, the junction contained 12 bases not matched to a gene. Looked up from germline, CDR1 is ENHRY and CDR2 is SYGVKD. The CDR3 contains 14 residues. CDR3: CATNRGSAGNEQFF. The CDR3 DNA reads TGTGCCACAAACAGGGGGAGCGCGGGGAATGAGCAGTTCTTC.

J is TRBJ1-1 and V is TRBV18; D remains ambiguous. Trimming took off 5 bases at V and 3 bases at J, with 10 bases between the two ends. Per the germline V gene, CDR1 is KGHSH and CDR2 is LQKENI. The CDR3 has 13 residues. The CDR3 spells CASSSWRDTEAFF. The CDR3 DNA is TGTGCCAGCTCATCGTGGCGGGACACTGAAGCTTTCTTT.

The rearrangement joins TRBV12-5 to TRBJ2-5; D possibly corresponds to TRBD1 (5 bases). V lost 4 bases to trimming and J lost 2 bases, with 11 bases between them. CDR1 and CDR2 from the germline V gene are LGHNT and FRNRAP. The CDR3 length is 14 residues. The CDR3 is CASGSGQDQETQYF. CDR3 DNA sequence: TGTGCTAGTGGTTCCGGACAAGATCAAGAGACCCAGTACTTC.

This chain connects TRBV4-3 to TRBJ1-2, with unresolved D. Germline values: CDR1 LGHNA, CDR2 YSLEER. The germline V and J ends were trimmed by 0 bases and 4 bases, with 15 bases remaining between them. This CDR3 contains 16 residues. CDR3 region: CASSQDRTSTSYGYTF. For the CDR3, the DNA is TGCGCCAGCAGCCAAGATCGTACATCCACATCCTATGGCTACACCTTC.

Details on this clone: Other DNA sequences in the sample encode the same CDR3. This chain joins TRBV27 and TRBJ2-5; D perhaps matches TRBD1 (6 bases). The CDR3 contains 12 residues. The ends were cut back, 5 bases at V and 5 bases at J, with 9 bases in the middle. Germline V gene sequence: CDR1 MNHEY, CDR2 SMNVEV (reference sequence). As DNA, the CDR3 is TGTGCCAGCAGTCAAAGGGGGGAGACCCAGTACTTC. It codes for CASSQRGETQYF.

The J gene is TRBJ2-7, the V gene TRBV9; the match to TRBD2 covers 13 bases. Trimming cost V 0 bases and J 1 base; bases outside gene matches: 10. Germline CDR1 reads SGDLS; CDR2 reads YYNGEE. This CDR3 is 19 amino acids long. CDR3 protein: CASSVAGTSGAPGSYEQYF. The CDR3 DNA reads as TGTGCCAGCAGCGTAGCTGGGACTAGCGGGGCCCCGGGGTCCTACGAGCAGTACTTC.

The chain links TRBV6-1 to TRBJ1-5; 9 nucleotides match TRBD1. This CDR3 region has 19 residues. J was trimmed by 0 bases and V by 4 bases; bases with no gene match: 13. In germline, CDR1 is MNHNS, CDR2 SASEGT. The CDR3 DNA reads TGTGCCAGCAGTGGGACTAGGACAGGGGTTAGGTATAGCAATCAGCCCCAGCATTTT. Its protein product is CASSGTRTGVRYSNQPQHF.

The chain couples TRBV6-5 to TRBJ2-1; 9 bases are shared with TRBD2. Per germline, CDR1 MNHEY and CDR2 SVGAGI. V dropped 2 bases and J dropped 3; count of bases not matched to a gene: 5. This CDR3 region has 16 residues. For the CDR3, the DNA is TGTGCCAGCAGTTACGGGCGGGAGGGCCTCTACAATGAGCAGTTCTTC. It encodes CASSYGREGLYNEQFF.

The gene calls are TRBV18 and TRBJ1-3; the match to TRBD1 covers 7 bases. Germline values: CDR1 KGHSH, CDR2 LQKENI. The CDR3 covers 15 residues. The trim removed 4 bases at V and 1 base at J, leaving 4 bases unmatched. The CDR3 sequence: CASSLTGVSGNTIYF. CDR3 bases: TGTGCCAGCTCACTAACAGGGGTATCTGGAAACACCATATATTTT.